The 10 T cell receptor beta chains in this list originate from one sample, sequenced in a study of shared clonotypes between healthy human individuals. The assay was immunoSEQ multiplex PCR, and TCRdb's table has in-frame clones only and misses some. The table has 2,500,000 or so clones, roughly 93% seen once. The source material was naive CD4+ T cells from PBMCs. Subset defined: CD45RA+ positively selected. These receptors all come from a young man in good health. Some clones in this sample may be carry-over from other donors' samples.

This chain's CDR3 is CASSLVPAGLNTEAFF. CDR3 DNA: TGTGCCAGCAGCCTAGTCCCGGCAGGTCTGAACACTGAAGCTTTCTTT. This chain links TRBV11-2 with TRBJ1-1; D uncertain. V was pared by 5 bases and J by 0 bases, with 16 bases between. The CDR3 is 16 residues long. Germline lookup yields CDR1 SGHAT and CDR2 FQNNGV. Complete variable domain (other parts from reference TRBV11-2 and TRBJ1-1): EAGVAQSPRYKIIEKRQSVAFWCNPISGHATLYWYQQILGQGPKLLIQFQNNGVVDDSQLPKDRFSAERLKGVDSTLKIQPAKLEDSAVYLCASSLVPAGLNTEAFFGQGTRLTVV.

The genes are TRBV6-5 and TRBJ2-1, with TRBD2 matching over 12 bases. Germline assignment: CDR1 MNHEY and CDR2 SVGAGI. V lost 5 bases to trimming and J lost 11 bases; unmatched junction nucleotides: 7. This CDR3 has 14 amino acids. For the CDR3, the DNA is TGTGCCAGCAGTCGGACTAGCGGGGACTCTCAGCAGTTCTTC. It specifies CASSRTSGDSQQFF.

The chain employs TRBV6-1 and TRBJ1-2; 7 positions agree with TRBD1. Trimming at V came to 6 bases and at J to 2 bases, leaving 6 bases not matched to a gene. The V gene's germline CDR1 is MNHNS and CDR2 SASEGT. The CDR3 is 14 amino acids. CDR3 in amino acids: CASSRTGQNYGYTF. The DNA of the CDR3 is TGTGCCAGCAGCAGGACAGGCCAGAACTATGGCTACACCTTC.

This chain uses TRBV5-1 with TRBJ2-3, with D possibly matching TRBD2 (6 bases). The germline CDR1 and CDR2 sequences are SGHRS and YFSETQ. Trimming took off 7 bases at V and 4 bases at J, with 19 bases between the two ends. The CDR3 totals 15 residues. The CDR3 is CASGDREWAPDTQYF. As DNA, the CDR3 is TGCGCCAGCGGGGACCGGGAGTGGGCCCCAGATACGCAGTATTTT.

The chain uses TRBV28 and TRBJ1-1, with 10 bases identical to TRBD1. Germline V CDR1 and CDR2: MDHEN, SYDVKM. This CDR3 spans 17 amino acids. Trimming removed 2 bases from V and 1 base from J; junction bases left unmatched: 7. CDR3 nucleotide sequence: TGTGCCAGCAGTTTAGGGGGACAGGGGATTTGGAACACTGAAGCTTTCTTT. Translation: CASSLGGQGIWNTEAFF.

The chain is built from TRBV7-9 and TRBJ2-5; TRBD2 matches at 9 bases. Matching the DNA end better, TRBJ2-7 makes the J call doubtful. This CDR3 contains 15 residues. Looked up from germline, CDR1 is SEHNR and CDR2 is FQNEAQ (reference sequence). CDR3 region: CASSLLAGDSYEQYF. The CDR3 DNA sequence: TGTGCCAGCAGCTTATTAGCGGGAGACTCCTACGAGCAGTACTTC.

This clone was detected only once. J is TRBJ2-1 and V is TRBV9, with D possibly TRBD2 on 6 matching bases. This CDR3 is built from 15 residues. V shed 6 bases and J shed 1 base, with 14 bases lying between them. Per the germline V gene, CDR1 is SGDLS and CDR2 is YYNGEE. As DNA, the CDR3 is TGTGCCAGCACCCTGGGGGACTCTTCCTACAATGAGCAGTTCTTC. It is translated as CASTLGDSSYNEQFF. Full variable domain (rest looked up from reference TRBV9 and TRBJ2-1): DSGVTQTPKHLITATGQRVTLRCSPRSGDLSVYWYQQSLDQGLQFLIQYYNGEERAKGNILERFSAQQFPDLHSELNLSSLELGDSALYFCASTLGDSSYNEQFFGPGTRLTVL.

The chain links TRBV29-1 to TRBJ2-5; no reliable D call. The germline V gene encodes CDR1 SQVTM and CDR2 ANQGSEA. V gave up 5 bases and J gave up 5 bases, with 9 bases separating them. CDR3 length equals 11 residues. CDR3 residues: CSVLQVETQYF. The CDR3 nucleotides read TGCAGCGTTCTACAAGTCGAGACCCAGTACTTC.

The CDR3 loop is CASRTGGTSYNEQFF. The CDR3 DNA follows: TGTGCCAGCAGGACCGGGGGAACCTCCTACAATGAGCAGTTCTTC. V usage is TRBV6-1 and J usage is TRBJ2-1; a weak D match, TRBD2 (6 bases). Trimming removed 6 bases from V and 0 bases from J, with 12 bases in between. CDR3 length equals 15 residues. Germline CDR1 MNHNS, CDR2 SASEGT.

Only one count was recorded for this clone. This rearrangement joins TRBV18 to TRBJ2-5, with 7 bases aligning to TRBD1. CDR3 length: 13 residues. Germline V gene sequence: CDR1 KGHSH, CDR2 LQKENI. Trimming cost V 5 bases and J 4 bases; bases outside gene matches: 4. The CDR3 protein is CASSKTGRETQYF. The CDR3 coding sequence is TGTGCCAGCTCAAAGACAGGGAGAGAGACCCAGTACTTC.